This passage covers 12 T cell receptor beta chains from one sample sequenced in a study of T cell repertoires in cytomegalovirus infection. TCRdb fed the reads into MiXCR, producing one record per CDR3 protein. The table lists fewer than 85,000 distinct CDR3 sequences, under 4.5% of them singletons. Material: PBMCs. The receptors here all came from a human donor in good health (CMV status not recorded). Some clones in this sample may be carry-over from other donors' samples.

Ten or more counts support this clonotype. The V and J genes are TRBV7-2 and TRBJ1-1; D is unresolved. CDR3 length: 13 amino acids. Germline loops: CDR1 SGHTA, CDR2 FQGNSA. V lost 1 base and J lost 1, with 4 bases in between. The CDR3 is CASSLEENTEAFF. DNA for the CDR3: TGTGCCAGCAGCTTAGAGGAGAACACTGAAGCTTTCTTT.

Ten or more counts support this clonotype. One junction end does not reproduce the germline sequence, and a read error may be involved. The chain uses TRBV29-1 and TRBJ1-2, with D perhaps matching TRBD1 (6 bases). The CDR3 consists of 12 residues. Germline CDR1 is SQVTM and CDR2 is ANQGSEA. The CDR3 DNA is TGCAGCGTTTATTCAGGGGACTACGGCTACACCTTC. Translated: CSVYSGDYGYTF.

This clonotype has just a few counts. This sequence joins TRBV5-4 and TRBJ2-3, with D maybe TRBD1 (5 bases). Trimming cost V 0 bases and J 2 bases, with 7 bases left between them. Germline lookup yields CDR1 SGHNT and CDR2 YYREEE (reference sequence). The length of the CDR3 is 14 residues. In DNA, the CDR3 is TGTGCCAGCAGCTTGGTGGGGCTCACAGATACGCAGTATTTT. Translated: CASSLVGLTDTQYF.

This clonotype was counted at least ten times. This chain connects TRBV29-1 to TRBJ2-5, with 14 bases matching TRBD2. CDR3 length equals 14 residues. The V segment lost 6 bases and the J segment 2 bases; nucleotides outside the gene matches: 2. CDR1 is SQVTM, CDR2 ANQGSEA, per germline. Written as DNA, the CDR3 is TGCAGCGTAGGACTAGCGGGGGGTCAAGAGACCCAGTACTTC. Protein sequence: CSVGLAGGQETQYF.

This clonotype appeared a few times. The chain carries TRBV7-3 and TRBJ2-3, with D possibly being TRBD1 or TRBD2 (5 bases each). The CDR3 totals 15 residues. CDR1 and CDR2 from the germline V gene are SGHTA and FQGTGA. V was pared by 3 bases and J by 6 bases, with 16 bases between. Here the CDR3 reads CASSFSGPPRDTQYF. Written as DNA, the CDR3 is TGTGCCAGCAGCTTCTCGGGACCCCCACGCGATACGCAGTATTTT.

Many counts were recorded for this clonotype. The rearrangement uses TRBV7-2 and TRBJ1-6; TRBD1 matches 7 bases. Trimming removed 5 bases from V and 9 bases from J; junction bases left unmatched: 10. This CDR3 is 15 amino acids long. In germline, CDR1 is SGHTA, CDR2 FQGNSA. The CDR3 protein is CASSHLTGSGSPLHF. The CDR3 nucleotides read TGTGCCAGCAGCCACCTGACAGGGTCCGGTTCACCCCTCCACTTT.

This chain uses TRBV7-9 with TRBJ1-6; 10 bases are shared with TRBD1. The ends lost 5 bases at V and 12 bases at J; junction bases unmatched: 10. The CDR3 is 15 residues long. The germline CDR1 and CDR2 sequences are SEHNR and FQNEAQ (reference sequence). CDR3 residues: CASSARGQGGEPLHF. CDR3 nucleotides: TGTGCCAGCAGCGCACGTGGACAGGGGGGAGAACCCCTCCACTTT.

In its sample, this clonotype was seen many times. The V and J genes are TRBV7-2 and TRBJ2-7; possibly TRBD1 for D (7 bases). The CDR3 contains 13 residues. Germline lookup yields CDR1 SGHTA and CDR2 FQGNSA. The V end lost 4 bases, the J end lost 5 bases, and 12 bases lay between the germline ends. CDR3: CASSWRGPDEQYF. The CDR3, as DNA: TGTGCCAGCAGCTGGAGGGGGCCAGACGAGCAGTACTTC.

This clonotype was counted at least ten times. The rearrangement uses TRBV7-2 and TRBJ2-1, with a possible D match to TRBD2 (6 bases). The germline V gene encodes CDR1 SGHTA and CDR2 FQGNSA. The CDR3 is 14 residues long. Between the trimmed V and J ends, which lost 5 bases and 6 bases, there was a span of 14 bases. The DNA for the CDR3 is TGTGCCAGCAGCGCGGGACGGATTATCAATGAGCAGTTCTTC. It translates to CASSAGRIINEQFF.

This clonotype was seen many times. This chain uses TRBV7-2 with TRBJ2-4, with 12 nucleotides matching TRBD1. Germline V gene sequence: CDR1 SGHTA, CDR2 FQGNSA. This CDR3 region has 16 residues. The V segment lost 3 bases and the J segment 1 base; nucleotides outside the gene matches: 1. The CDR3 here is CASSLGQGAAKNIQYF. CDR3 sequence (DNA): TGTGCCAGCAGCTTGGGACAGGGGGCGGCCAAAAACATTCAGTACTTC.

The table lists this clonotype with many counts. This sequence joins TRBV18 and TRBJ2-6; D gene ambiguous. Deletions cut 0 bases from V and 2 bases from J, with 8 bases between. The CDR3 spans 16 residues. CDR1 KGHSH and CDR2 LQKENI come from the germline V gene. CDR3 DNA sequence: TGTGCCAGCTCACCACCTGGTAGGGCTGGGGCCAACGTCCTGACTTTC. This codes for CASSPPGRAGANVLTF.

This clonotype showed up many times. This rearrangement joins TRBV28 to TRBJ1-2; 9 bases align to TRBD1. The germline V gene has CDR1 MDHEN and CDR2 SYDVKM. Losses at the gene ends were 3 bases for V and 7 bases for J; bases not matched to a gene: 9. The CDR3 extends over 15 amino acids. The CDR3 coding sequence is TGTGCCAGCAGTTTGTTTCACAGGGGGCAAGGTGGCTACACCTTC. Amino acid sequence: CASSLFHRGQGGYTF.